Each of the 12 T cell receptor beta chains below was sequenced from the same sample in a study of OX40 agonist ivuxolimab in advanced cancers. Generated by immunoSEQ multiplex PCR, the TCRdb table keeps only in-frame clones and is missing some. This table has tens of thousands of clones, more than 70% appearing once. Sequenced here: CD4+ or CD8+ T cells sorted from blood, sampled in a trial of the OX40 agonist ivuxolimab. The receptors were sampled from an adult with an advanced solid tumor such as melanoma, head and neck, liver or kidney cancer.

This sequence joins TRBV9 and TRBJ2-2; 7 nucleotides match TRBD1. Trimming at V came to 7 bases and at J to 6 bases, leaving 12 bases not matched to a gene. The CDR3 runs to 15 residues. Looked up from germline, CDR1 is SGDLS and CDR2 is YYNGEE. In nucleotides, the CDR3 is TGTGCCAGCCACTCGTCACAGGGGCTGGCCGGGGAGCTGTTTTTT. It is translated as CASHSSQGLAGELFF.

The V and J genes are TRBV7-9 and TRBJ2-4, with TRBD1 as a possible D gene (6 bases). This CDR3 contains 15 residues. In germline, CDR1 is SEHNR, CDR2 FQNEAQ (reference sequence). Deletions cut 5 bases from V and 7 bases from J, with 18 bases between. This chain's CDR3 is CASSRMDSPNNIQYF. In DNA form, the CDR3 reads TGTGCCAGCAGCCGCATGGACAGCCCTAACAACATTCAGTACTTC.

This chain connects TRBV28 to TRBJ1-5, with 7 bases matching TRBD1. V gave up 6 bases and J gave up 2 bases; unmatched junction bases: 7. The germline CDR1 and CDR2 sequences are MDHEN and SYDVKM. The CDR3 is 15 amino acids. CDR3 coding DNA: TGTGCCAGCAGCTCGACAGGGTTGGGCAATCAGCCCCAGCATTTT. Protein product: CASSSTGLGNQPQHF. Complete variable domain (other parts from reference TRBV28 and TRBJ1-5): DVKVTQSSRYLVKRTGEKVFLECVQDMDHENMFWYRQDPGLGLRLIYFSYDVKMKEKGDIPEGYSVSREKKERFSLILESASTNQTSMYLCASSSTGLGNQPQHFGDGTRLSIL.

This rearrangement joins TRBV28 to TRBJ1-1; D is uncertain. Germline CDR1 reads MDHEN; CDR2 reads SYDVKM. The V gene lost 3 bases and the J gene lost 8 bases, with 7 bases spanning the gap. This CDR3 contains 11 residues. The CDR3 DNA reads as TGTGCCAGCAGTTTCGTTACCGAAGCTTTCTTT. It encodes CASSFVTEAFF.

The chain combines TRBV19 with TRBJ2-7; D is ambiguous. V was pared by 6 bases and J by 0 bases, with 12 bases between. Germline V CDR1 and CDR2: LNHDA, SQIVND (reference sequence). The length of the CDR3 is 14 residues. The CDR3 coding sequence is TGTGCCAGTAGCCCGTATCAGAGCTCCTACGAGCAGTACTTC. Residues: CASSPYQSSYEQYF.

J is TRBJ1-5 and V is TRBV21-1. TRBV21-1 is listed as a pseudogene. The CDR3 is made up of 14 amino acids. Written as DNA, the CDR3 is TGTGCCAGCAGCAAAGTGCGAGGGAGCCAGCCCCAGCATTTT. Amino acids: CASSKVRGSQPQHF.

The V and J genes are TRBV6-5 and TRBJ1-5, with unresolved D. Germline CDR1 reads MNHEY; CDR2 reads SVGAGI. This CDR3 is 13 amino acids long. Trimming pared 5 bases from V and 3 bases from J, leaving 8 bases between. The CDR3 coding sequence is TGTGCCAGCAGTCCGGGGAACAATCAGCCCCAGCATTTT. Translated: CASSPGNNQPQHF.

The chain is built from TRBV28 and TRBJ2-5; 7 nucleotides match TRBD2. Germline lookup yields CDR1 MDHEN and CDR2 SYDVKM. This CDR3 contains 15 residues. V was clipped by 2 bases and J by 5 bases; unmatched bases: 8. As DNA, the CDR3 is TGTGCCAGCAGTTTAAACCTCTGGGGAGGGGAGACCCAGTACTTC. Amino acids: CASSLNLWGGETQYF.

The chain joins TRBV5-1 to TRBJ2-6, with unresolved D. V dropped 0 bases and J dropped 0 bases, with 22 bases sitting between them. The CDR3 extends over 21 amino acids. Per the germline V gene, CDR1 is SGHRS and CDR2 is YFSETQ. The CDR3 nucleotides are TGCGCCAGCAGCTTGGCCGGTAGTACGGCCGGATTAAGCTCTGGGGCCAACGTCCTGACTTTC. Protein: CASSLAGSTAGLSSGANVLTF.

The chain employs TRBV5-4 and TRBJ2-2; possibly TRBD2 for D (6 bases). The CDR3 has 15 residues. Germline assignment: CDR1 SGHNT and CDR2 YYREEE (reference sequence). V dropped 0 bases and J dropped 7 bases, with 13 bases sitting between them. Here the CDR3 reads CASSLDPVGGGELFF. The CDR3, as DNA: TGTGCCAGCAGCTTGGACCCGGTCGGGGGCGGGGAGCTGTTTTTT.

CDR3 residues: CASSYGGSGELFF. CDR3 sequence (DNA): TGTGCCAGCAGCTACGGGGGGAGCGGGGAGCTGTTTTTT. J is TRBJ2-2 and V is TRBV11-2; TRBD2 aligns across 7 bases. This CDR3 is 13 amino acids long. Germline V gene sequence: CDR1 SGHAT, CDR2 FQNNGV. V lost 4 bases to trimming and J lost 7 bases; unmatched junction nucleotides: 3.

The chain is built from TRBV29-1 and TRBJ1-5; 9 bases match TRBD1. From germline, CDR1 is SQVTM and CDR2 ANQGSEA. Germline trimming cut 6 bases from V and 4 bases from J; bases unmatched to any gene: 13. The CDR3 loop spans 16 amino acids. Here the CDR3 DNA reads TGCAGCGTGGCTCAACGCCCGGGACAGGGAAATCAGCCCCAGCATTTT. Translated: CSVAQRPGQGNQPQHF.